Listed below are T cell receptor beta chains from one sample, sequenced in a study of T cell repertoires in cytomegalovirus infection. TCRdb processed the reads anew with MiXCR; each CDR3 protein has one entry. In the table there are 450,000 to 650,000 distinct CDR3 sequences, about a quarter of which are singletons. The sequenced sample was PBMCs. These receptors originate from a human donor in good health (CMV status not recorded). Some clones in this sample may be carry-over from other donors' samples. Each CDR3 is given with its conserved first and last residue. Fields, in order: J gene, V gene, clone size, D gene, CDR3 DNA, CDR3 protein. D genes are given only for firm matches. Size values are once, few and many counts, or a class for expanded clones, and some rows have none.

j_call: TRBJ2-5; v_call: TRBV6-2/TRBV6-3; clone_size: few; d_call: TRBD2; cdr3_nt: TGTGCCAGCAGTAAGACTAGCGGGACGTCCGGGGAGACCCAGTACTTC; cdr3_aa: CASSKTSGTSGETQYF
j_call: TRBJ1-1; v_call: TRBV5-6; clone_size: .; d_call: .; cdr3_nt: TGTGCCAGCAGCTTAGGACGTGGACCCCAAGCTTTCTTT; cdr3_aa: CASSLGRGPQAFF
j_call: TRBJ2-1; v_call: TRBV7-2; clone_size: many; d_call: TRBD2; cdr3_nt: TGTGCCAGCAGCTTCGGCGGACTAGCGGGGGGCAATGAGCAGTTCTTC; cdr3_aa: CASSFGGLAGGNEQFF
j_call: TRBJ2-3; v_call: TRBV20-1; clone_size: .; d_call: TRBD2; cdr3_nt: TGCAGTGCAAGAGGTGCTAGCGGGTGGACCCGGGATACGCAGTATTTT; cdr3_aa: CSARGASGWTRDTQYF
j_call: TRBJ2-2; v_call: TRBV27; clone_size: once; d_call: .; cdr3_nt: TGTGCCACCAAACGTCCAGACAGAAACAGCAACACCGGGGAGCTGTTTTTT; cdr3_aa: CATKRPDRNSNTGELFF
j_call: TRBJ2-4; v_call: TRBV6-5; clone_size: few; d_call: .; cdr3_nt: TGTGCCAGCGGTAGTGGCATTCAGTACTTC; cdr3_aa: CASGSGIQYF
j_call: TRBJ1-5; v_call: TRBV6-5; clone_size: few; d_call: .; cdr3_nt: TGTGCCAGCAGTATCCAATTTGGGGGACAGCCCCAGCATTTT; cdr3_aa: CASSIQFGGQPQHF
j_call: TRBJ1-2; v_call: TRBV6-5; clone_size: few; d_call: .; cdr3_nt: TGTGCCAGCAGTTCCCCGGGACAACCTTTCTATGGCTACACCTTC; cdr3_aa: CASSSPGQPFYGYTF
j_call: TRBJ2-1; v_call: TRBV27; clone_size: .; d_call: .; cdr3_nt: TGTGCCTGCAGTTTTCAGGGACGAGAGCAGTTCTTC; cdr3_aa: CACSFQGREQFF
j_call: TRBJ2-5; v_call: TRBV30; clone_size: few; d_call: .; cdr3_nt: TGTGCCTGCCCCAGTGGAGGGGACCAAGAGACCCAGTACTTC; cdr3_aa: CACPSGGDQETQYF
j_call: TRBJ1-2; v_call: TRBV7-8; clone_size: many; d_call: .; cdr3_nt: TGTGCCAGCAGCTTAGCGGCTGTTAACTATGGCTACACCTTC; cdr3_aa: CASSLAAVNYGYTF
j_call: TRBJ1-2; v_call: TRBV7-2; clone_size: many; d_call: .; cdr3_nt: TGTGCCAGCAGCGAGGTTAACTATGGCTACACCTTC; cdr3_aa: CASSEVNYGYTF
j_call: TRBJ2-7; v_call: TRBV10-3; clone_size: .; d_call: TRBD1; cdr3_nt: TGTGCCATCCGGGACAGGGGGGACGAGCAGTACTTC; cdr3_aa: CAIRDRGDEQYF
j_call: TRBJ1-6; v_call: TRBV4-1; clone_size: few; d_call: .; cdr3_nt: TGCGCCAGCAGCCAAGAGGGTGACGATTCACCCCTCCACTTT; cdr3_aa: CASSQEGDDSPLHF
j_call: TRBJ2-5; v_call: TRBV28; clone_size: .; d_call: .; cdr3_nt: TGTGCCAGCAGTTCCGCTCCAATAGGGGAGACCCAGTACTTC; cdr3_aa: CASSSAPIGETQYF
j_call: TRBJ2-7; v_call: TRBV27; clone_size: .; d_call: .; cdr3_nt: TGTGCCAGCAGTTCGATACTAGGAATGGGCTACGAGCAGTACTTC; cdr3_aa: CASSSILGMGYEQYF
j_call: TRBJ1-6; v_call: TRBV6-5; clone_size: few; d_call: TRBD1; cdr3_nt: TGTGCCAGCAGTCGGGACAGAGATAATTCACCCCTCCACTTT; cdr3_aa: CASSRDRDNSPLHF
j_call: TRBJ2-1; v_call: TRBV19; clone_size: .; d_call: .; cdr3_nt: TGTGCCAGTAGTTCTGGACTGGCCCATGAGCAGTTCTTC; cdr3_aa: CASSSGLAHEQFF
j_call: TRBJ2-2; v_call: TRBV27; clone_size: .; d_call: TRBD2; cdr3_nt: TGTGCCAGCAGTTTCCCCCCCGGCGGGAGTGGCGCCGGGGAGCTGTTTTTT; cdr3_aa: CASSFPPGGSGAGELFF
j_call: TRBJ2-1; v_call: TRBV6-1; clone_size: .; d_call: .; cdr3_nt: TGTGCCAGCAGCCCCAGAGGACCTCTCAATGAGCAGTTCTTC; cdr3_aa: CASSPRGPLNEQFF
j_call: TRBJ2-7; v_call: TRBV6-1; clone_size: few; d_call: TRBD1; cdr3_nt: TGTGCCAGCAGATTTCAGGGGGTCAAGGACGAGCAGTACTTC; cdr3_aa: CASRFQGVKDEQYF
j_call: TRBJ2-3; v_call: TRBV7-2; clone_size: few; d_call: TRBD2; cdr3_nt: TGTGCCAGCAGCCGACAAGCGGGAGGGACAGATACGCAGTATTTT; cdr3_aa: CASSRQAGGTDTQYF
j_call: TRBJ2-3; v_call: TRBV20-1; clone_size: few; d_call: TRBD2; cdr3_nt: TGCAGTGCTAGAGATTACCTAGCGGGATTGGCAGATACGCAGTATTTT; cdr3_aa: CSARDYLAGLADTQYF
j_call: TRBJ2-1; v_call: TRBV3-1; clone_size: few; d_call: TRBD2; cdr3_nt: TGTGCCAGCAGCCCCTCCCCGGGACTAGCGGTCAATGAGCAGTTCTTC; cdr3_aa: CASSPSPGLAVNEQFF
j_call: TRBJ2-5; v_call: TRBV30; clone_size: .; d_call: TRBD1; cdr3_nt: TGTGCCTGGACCCAACAGGGGGCTAGTCGGGAGACCCAGTACTTC; cdr3_aa: CAWTQQGASRETQYF
j_call: TRBJ1-2; v_call: TRBV11-3; clone_size: few; d_call: .; cdr3_nt: TGTGCCAGCAGCCCCCCCGGGACGGCCTATGGCTACACCTTC; cdr3_aa: CASSPPGTAYGYTF
j_call: TRBJ1-1; v_call: TRBV4-3; clone_size: .; d_call: .; cdr3_nt: TGCGCCAGCAGCCCCTCCGGCGGGAAGGCTGAAGCTTTCTTT; cdr3_aa: CASSPSGGKAEAFF
j_call: TRBJ2-5; v_call: TRBV7-2; clone_size: many; d_call: .; cdr3_nt: TGTGCCAGCAGGCCCCGGGGGGAGACCCAGTACTTC; cdr3_aa: CASRPRGETQYF
j_call: TRBJ1-1; v_call: TRBV29-1; clone_size: .; d_call: .; cdr3_nt: TGCAGCGTTGACAGATGGGGAACTGAAGCTTTCTTT; cdr3_aa: CSVDRWGTEAFF
j_call: TRBJ1-1; v_call: TRBV7-2; clone_size: many; d_call: TRBD1; cdr3_nt: TGTGCCAGCACGACCCAGGGGGCCGTGAACACTGAAGCTTTCTTT; cdr3_aa: CASTTQGAVNTEAFF
j_call: TRBJ1-1; v_call: TRBV12-3/TRBV12-4; clone_size: few; d_call: .; cdr3_nt: TGTGCCAGCAGTCCGGGGGGGGCTGAAGCTTTCTTT; cdr3_aa: CASSPGGAEAFF
j_call: TRBJ2-1; v_call: TRBV20-1; clone_size: .; d_call: TRBD2; cdr3_nt: TGCAGTGAGGCGGGAGGCCCCTACAATGAGCAGTTCTTC; cdr3_aa: CSEAGGPYNEQFF
j_call: TRBJ2-5; v_call: TRBV7-2; clone_size: many; d_call: .; cdr3_nt: TGTGCCAGCAGCTTGGATCGATCCCCCAAGACCCAGTACTTC; cdr3_aa: CASSLDRSPKTQYF
j_call: TRBJ2-3; v_call: TRBV4-1; clone_size: .; d_call: TRBD2; cdr3_nt: TGCGCCAGCAGCCAAGATCAGGAGCGGGAGGGGACAGATACGCAGTATTTT; cdr3_aa: CASSQDQEREGTDTQYF
j_call: TRBJ1-3; v_call: TRBV28; clone_size: .; d_call: TRBD1; cdr3_nt: TGTGCCAGCAGGACCTTGCGACAGGGGACCTCTGGAAACACCATATATTTT; cdr3_aa: CASRTLRQGTSGNTIYF
j_call: TRBJ2-2; v_call: TRBV10-3; clone_size: .; d_call: TRBD1; cdr3_nt: TGTGCCATCTTAGGGGACAGAGAGTGCACCGGGGAGCTTTTTTTT; cdr3_aa: CAILGDRECTGELFF
j_call: TRBJ2-5; v_call: TRBV6-1; clone_size: few; d_call: TRBD1; cdr3_nt: TGTGCCAGCAGACCTAGGGACAGGGTTGTGGAGACCCAGTACTTC; cdr3_aa: CASRPRDRVVETQYF
j_call: TRBJ1-6; v_call: TRBV7-8; clone_size: .; d_call: .; cdr3_nt: TGTGCCAGCAGCTGGACAGAACCTGGAAATTCACCCCTCCACTTT; cdr3_aa: CASSWTEPGNSPLHF
j_call: TRBJ2-7; v_call: TRBV10-3; clone_size: .; d_call: TRBD2; cdr3_nt: TGTGCCATCAGTGAGTCAGCGGGAGGAGGTTACGAGCAGTACTTC; cdr3_aa: CAISESAGGGYEQYF
j_call: TRBJ1-5; v_call: TRBV11-2; clone_size: .; d_call: .; cdr3_nt: TGTGCCAGCAGCTTACTCCCCACTACTGAGTCGTCCCAGCATTTT; cdr3_aa: CASSLLPTTESSQHF
j_call: TRBJ2-2; v_call: TRBV6-5; clone_size: few; d_call: .; cdr3_nt: TGTGCCAGCAGTTACTCCCAGACGAACACCGGGGAGCTGTTTTTT; cdr3_aa: CASSYSQTNTGELFF
j_call: TRBJ1-1; v_call: TRBV12-3/TRBV12-4; clone_size: .; d_call: .; cdr3_nt: TGTGCCAGCAGTCCAGAAATGAACACTGAAGCTTTCTTT; cdr3_aa: CASSPEMNTEAFF
j_call: TRBJ1-1; v_call: TRBV11-2; clone_size: .; d_call: .; cdr3_nt: TGTGCCAGCAGCTGGGGGGAGGGGTGGCCTGAAGCTTTCTTT; cdr3_aa: CASSWGEGWPEAFF
j_call: TRBJ2-2; v_call: TRBV12-3/TRBV12-4; clone_size: many; d_call: .; cdr3_nt: TGTGCCAGCAGCCTATTCACCGGGGAGCTGTTTTTT; cdr3_aa: CASSLFTGELFF
j_call: TRBJ1-1; v_call: TRBV6-2/TRBV6-3; clone_size: .; d_call: .; cdr3_nt: TGTGCCAGTAAAGCCGGGACATCGAACACTGAAGCTTTCTTT; cdr3_aa: CASKAGTSNTEAFF